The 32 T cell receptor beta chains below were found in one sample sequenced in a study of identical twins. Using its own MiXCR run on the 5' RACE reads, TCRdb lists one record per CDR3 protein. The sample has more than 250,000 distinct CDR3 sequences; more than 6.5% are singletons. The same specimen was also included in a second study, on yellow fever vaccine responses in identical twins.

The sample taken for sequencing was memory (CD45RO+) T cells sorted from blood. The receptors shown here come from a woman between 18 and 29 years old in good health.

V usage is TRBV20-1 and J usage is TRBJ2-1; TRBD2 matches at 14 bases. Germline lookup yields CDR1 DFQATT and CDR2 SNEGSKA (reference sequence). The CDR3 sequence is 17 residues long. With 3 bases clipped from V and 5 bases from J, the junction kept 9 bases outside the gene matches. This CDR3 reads CSASRLAGGGTDNEQFF. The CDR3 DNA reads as TGCAGTGCTAGTCGACTAGCGGGGGGGGGGACGGACAATGAGCAGTTCTTC.

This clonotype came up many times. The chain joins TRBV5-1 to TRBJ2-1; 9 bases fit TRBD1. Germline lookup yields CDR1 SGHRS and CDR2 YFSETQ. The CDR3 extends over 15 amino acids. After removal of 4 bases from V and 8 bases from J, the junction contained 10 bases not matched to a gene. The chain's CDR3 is CASSPGQGDVHEQFF. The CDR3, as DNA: TGCGCCAGCAGCCCGGGACAGGGTGACGTCCATGAGCAGTTCTTC.

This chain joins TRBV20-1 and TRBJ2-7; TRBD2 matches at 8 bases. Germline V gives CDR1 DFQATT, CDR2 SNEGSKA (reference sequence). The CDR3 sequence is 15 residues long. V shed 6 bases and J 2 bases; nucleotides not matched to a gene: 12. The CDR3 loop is CSAPNIGGAAYEQYV. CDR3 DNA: TGCAGTGCCCCCAACATCGGGGGGGCCGCCTACGAGCAGTACGTC.

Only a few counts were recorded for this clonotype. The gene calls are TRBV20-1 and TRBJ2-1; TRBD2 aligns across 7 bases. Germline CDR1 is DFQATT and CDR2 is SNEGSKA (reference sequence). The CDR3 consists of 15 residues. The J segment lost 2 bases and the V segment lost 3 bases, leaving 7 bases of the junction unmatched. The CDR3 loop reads CSASRREKTYNEQFF. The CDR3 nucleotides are TGCAGTGCTAGTCGGCGGGAGAAAACCTACAATGAGCAGTTCTTC.

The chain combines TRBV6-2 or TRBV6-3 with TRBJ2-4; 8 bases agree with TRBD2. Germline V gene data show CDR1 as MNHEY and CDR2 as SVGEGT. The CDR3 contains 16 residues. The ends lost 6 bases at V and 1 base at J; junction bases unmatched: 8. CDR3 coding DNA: TGTGCCAGCAGGGTCCGGGGGGGCTCGGCCAAAAACATTCAGTACTTC. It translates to CASRVRGGSAKNIQYF.

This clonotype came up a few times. The CDR3 nucleotides read TGTGCCAGCAGTCCACCGACAGGGGGCTCGTCTGAAGCTTTCTTT. The encoded protein is CASSPPTGGSSEAFF. The chain couples TRBV28 to TRBJ1-1, with 10 bases that match TRBD1. Per germline, CDR1 MDHEN and CDR2 SYDVKM. The V segment lost 5 bases and the J segment 6 bases; nucleotides outside the gene matches: 9. There are 15 residues in the CDR3.

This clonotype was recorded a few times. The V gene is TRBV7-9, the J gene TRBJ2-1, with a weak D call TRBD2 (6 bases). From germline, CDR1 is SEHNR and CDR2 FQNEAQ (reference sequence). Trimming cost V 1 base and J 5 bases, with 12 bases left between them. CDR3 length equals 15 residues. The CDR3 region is CASSLEVRRDNEQFF. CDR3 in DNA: TGTGCCAGCAGCTTAGAGGTTAGGAGGGACAATGAGCAGTTCTTC.

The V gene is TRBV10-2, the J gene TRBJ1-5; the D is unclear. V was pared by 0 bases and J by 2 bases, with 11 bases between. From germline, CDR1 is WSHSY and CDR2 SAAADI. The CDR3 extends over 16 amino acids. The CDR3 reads CASSESRGRGNQPQHF. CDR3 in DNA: TGCGCCAGCAGTGAGTCGCGGGGTCGGGGCAATCAGCCCCAGCATTTT.

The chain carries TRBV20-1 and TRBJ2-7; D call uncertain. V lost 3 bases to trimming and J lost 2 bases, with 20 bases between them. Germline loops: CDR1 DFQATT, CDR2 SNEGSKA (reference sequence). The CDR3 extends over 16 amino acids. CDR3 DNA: TGCAGTGCTAGGTCCAAAATGGACCTCACTCCCTACGAGCAGTACTTC. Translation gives CSARSKMDLTPYEQYF.

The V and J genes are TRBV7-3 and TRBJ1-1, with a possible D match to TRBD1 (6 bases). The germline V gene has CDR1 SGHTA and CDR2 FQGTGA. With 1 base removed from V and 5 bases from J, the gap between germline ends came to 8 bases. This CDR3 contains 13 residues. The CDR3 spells CASSLKGGTEAFF. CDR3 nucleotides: TGTGCCAGCAGCTTAAAAGGGGGGACTGAAGCTTTCTTT.

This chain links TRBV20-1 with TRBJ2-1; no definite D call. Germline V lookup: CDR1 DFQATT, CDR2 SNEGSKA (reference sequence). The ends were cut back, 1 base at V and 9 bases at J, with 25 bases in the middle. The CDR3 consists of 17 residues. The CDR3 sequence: CSARGGDTASDRVEQFF. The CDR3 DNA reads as TGCAGTGCTAGAGGCGGTGATACCGCCAGCGATCGTGTTGAGCAGTTCTTC.

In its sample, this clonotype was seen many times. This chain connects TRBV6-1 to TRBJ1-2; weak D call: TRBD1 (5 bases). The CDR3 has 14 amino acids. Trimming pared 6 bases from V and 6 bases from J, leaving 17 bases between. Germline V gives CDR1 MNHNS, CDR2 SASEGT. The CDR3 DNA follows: TGTGCCAGCAGGCCCGACTGGGGGAGAGATGGCTACACCTTC. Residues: CASRPDWGRDGYTF.

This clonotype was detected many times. The CDR3 sequence: CASSESNGSYGYTF. CDR3 coding DNA: TGTGCCAGCAGTGAATCGAATGGGTCCTATGGCTACACCTTC. The chain combines TRBV2 with TRBJ1-2; D not resolved. Germline CDR1 reads SNHLY; CDR2 reads FYNNEI. The CDR3 totals 14 residues. Trimming left V 2 bases short and J 4 bases short, with 11 bases between.

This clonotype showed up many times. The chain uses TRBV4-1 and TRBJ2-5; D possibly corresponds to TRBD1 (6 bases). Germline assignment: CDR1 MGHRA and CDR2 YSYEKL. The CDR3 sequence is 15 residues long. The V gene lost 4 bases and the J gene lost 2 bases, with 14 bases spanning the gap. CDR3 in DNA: TGCGCCAGCAGCCTCCTCGACAGGCGACAAGAGACCCAGTACTTC. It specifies CASSLLDRRQETQYF.

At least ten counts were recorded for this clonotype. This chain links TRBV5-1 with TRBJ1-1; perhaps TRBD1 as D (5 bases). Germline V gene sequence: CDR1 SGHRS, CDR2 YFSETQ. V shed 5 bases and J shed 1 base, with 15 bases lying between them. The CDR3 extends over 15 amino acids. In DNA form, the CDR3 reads TGCGCCAGCAGTTGGTTGGACATTTCGAACACTGAAGCTTTCTTT. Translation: CASSWLDISNTEAFF.

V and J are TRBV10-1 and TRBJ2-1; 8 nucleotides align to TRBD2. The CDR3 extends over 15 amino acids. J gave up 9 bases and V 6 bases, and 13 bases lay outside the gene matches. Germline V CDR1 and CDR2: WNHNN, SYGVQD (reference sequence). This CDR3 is CASSTRTGGQSEQFF. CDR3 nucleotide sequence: TGCGCCAGCAGCACTCGGACGGGGGGGCAGAGTGAGCAGTTCTTC.

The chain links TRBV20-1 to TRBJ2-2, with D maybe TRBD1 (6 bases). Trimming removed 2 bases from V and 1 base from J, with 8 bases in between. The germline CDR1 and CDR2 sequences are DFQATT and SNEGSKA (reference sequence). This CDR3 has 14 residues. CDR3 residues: CSARSRGNTGELFF. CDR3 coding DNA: TGCAGTGCTAGATCCAGGGGGAACACCGGGGAGCTGTTTTTT.

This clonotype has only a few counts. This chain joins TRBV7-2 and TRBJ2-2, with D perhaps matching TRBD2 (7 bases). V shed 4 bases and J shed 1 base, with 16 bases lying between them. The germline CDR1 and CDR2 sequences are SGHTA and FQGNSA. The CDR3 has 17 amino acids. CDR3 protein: CASSSRGARKNTGELFF. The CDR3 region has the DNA TGTGCCAGCAGCTCACGGGGGGCCCGGAAGAACACCGGGGAGCTGTTTTTT.

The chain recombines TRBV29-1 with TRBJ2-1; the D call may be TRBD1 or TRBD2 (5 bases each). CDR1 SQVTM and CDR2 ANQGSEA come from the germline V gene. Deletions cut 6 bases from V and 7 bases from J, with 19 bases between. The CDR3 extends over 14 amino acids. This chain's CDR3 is CSVSGTPTGNEQFF. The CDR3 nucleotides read TGCAGCGTCTCCGGGACCCCCACGGGTAATGAGCAGTTCTTC.

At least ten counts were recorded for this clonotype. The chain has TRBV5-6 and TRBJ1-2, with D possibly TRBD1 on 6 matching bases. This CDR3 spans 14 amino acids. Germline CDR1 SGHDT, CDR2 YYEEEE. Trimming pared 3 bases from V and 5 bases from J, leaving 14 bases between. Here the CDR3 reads CASSSRWGTYGYTF. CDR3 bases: TGTGCCAGCAGCTCCCGGTGGGGGACATATGGCTACACCTTC.

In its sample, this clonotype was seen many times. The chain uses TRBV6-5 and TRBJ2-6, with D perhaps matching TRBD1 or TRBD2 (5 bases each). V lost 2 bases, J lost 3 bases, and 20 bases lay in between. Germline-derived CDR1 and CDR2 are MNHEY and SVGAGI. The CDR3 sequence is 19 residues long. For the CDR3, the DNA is TGTGCCAGCAGTTACAGACCGGGACCTGGACACCTTGGGGCCAACGTCCTGACTTTC. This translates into CASSYRPGPGHLGANVLTF.

For the CDR3, the DNA is TGTGCCAGCTGTTCAACAGGGTTAACAAGGCGGGGGGCCAACGTCCTGACTTTC. Amino acids: CASCSTGLTRRGANVLTF. The V gene is TRBV12-3 or TRBV12-4, the J gene TRBJ2-6; perhaps TRBD1 as D (6 bases). This CDR3 is 18 amino acids long. V was trimmed by 8 bases and J by 4 bases, leaving 24 bases between them.

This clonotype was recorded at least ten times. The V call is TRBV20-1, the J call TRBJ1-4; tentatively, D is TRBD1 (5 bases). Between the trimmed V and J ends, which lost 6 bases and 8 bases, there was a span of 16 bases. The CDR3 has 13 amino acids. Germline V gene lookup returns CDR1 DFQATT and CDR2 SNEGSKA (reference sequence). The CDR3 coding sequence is TGCAGTGCCTCCCGGACATCTTCCGAAAAACTGTTTTTT. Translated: CSASRTSSEKLFF.

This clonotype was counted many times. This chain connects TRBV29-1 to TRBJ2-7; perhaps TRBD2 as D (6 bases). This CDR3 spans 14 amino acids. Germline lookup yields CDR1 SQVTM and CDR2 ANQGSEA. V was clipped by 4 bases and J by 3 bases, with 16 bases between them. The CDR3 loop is CSVGFGGNLYEQYF. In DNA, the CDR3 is TGCAGCGTTGGGTTCGGGGGTAATCTCTACGAGCAGTACTTC.

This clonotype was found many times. The CDR3 loop reads CASSLDGSGVGANVLTF. CDR3 in DNA: TGCGCCAGCAGCTTGGACGGGAGCGGGGTTGGGGCCAACGTCCTGACTTTC. The chain couples TRBV5-1 to TRBJ2-6; 7 bases agree with TRBD2. The CDR3 is 17 residues long. Germline CDR1 and CDR2: SGHRS and YFSETQ. Germline trimming cut 0 bases from V and 3 bases from J; bases unmatched to any gene: 6.

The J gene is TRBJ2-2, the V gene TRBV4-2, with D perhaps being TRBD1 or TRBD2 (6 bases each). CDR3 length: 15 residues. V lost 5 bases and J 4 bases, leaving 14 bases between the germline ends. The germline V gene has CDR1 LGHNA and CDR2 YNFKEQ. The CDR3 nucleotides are TGTGCCAGCAGCAGAGGAGGGGGTGGCACCGGGGAGCTGTTTTTT. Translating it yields CASSRGGGGTGELFF.

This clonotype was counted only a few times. Here the CDR3 DNA reads TGTGCCAGCAGTTACTCGAAAGTATCTTCACCCCTCCACTTT. Translated, it gives CASSYSKVSSPLHF. The chain links TRBV6-5 to TRBJ1-6; the D is unclear. Germline-derived CDR1 and CDR2 are MNHEY and SVGAGI. Trimming removed 0 bases at V and 9 bases at J, with 9 bases between. The CDR3 runs 14 residues.

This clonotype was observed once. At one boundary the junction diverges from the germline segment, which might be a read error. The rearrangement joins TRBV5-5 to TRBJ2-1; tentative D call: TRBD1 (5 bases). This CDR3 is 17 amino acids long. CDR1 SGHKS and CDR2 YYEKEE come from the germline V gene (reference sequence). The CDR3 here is CAISLGLPEKSYNEQFF. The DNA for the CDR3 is TGTGCCATCAGCTTGGGGCTCCCCGAAAAATCCTACAATGAGCAGTTCTTC. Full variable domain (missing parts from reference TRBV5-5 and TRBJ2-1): DAGVTQSPTHLIKTRGQQVTLRCSPISGHKSVSWYQQVLGQGPQFIFQYYEKEERGRGNFPDRFSARQFPNYSSELNVNALLLGDSALYLCAISLGLPEKSYNEQFFGPGTRLTVL.

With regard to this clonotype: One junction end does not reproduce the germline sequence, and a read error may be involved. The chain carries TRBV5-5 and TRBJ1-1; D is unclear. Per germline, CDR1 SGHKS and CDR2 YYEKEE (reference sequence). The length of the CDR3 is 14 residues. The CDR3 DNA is TGTGCCAGGAGCCCCGGGCTCCTCTGCTGGGAAGCTTTTTTT. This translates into CARSPGLLCWEAFF. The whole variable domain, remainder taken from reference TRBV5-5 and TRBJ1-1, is DAGVTQSPTHLIKTRGQQVTLRCSPISGHKSVSWYQQVLGQGPQFIFQYYEKEERGRGNFPDRFSARQFPNYSSELNVNALLLGDSALYLCARSPGLLCWEAFFGQGTRLTVV.

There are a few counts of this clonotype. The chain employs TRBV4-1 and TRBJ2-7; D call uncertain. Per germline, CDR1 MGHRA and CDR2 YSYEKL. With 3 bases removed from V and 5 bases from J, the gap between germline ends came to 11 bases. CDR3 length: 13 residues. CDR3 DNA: TGCGCCAGCAGCCATTTGGACGACGACGAGCAGTACTTC. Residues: CASSHLDDDEQYF.

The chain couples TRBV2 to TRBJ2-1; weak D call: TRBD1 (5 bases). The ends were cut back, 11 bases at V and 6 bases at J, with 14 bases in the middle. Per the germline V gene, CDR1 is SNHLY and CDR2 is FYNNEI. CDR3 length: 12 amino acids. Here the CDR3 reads CAPSPGPNEQFF. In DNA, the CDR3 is TGTGCCCCATCTCCAGGGCCCAATGAGCAGTTCTTC.

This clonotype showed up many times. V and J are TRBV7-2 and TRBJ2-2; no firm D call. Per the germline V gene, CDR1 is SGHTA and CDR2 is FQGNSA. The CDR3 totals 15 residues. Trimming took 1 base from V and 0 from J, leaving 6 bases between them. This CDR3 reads CASSLVWTNTGELFF. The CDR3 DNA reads TGTGCCAGCAGCTTAGTCTGGACGAACACCGGGGAGCTGTTTTTT. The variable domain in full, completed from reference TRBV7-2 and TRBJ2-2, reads GAGVSQSPSNKVTEKGKDVELRCDPISGHTALYWYRQSLGQGLEFLIYFQGNSAPDKSGLPSDRFSAERTGGSVSTLTIQRTQQEDSAVYLCASSLVWTNTGELFFGEGSRLTVL.